This entry lists 8 T cell receptor beta chains sequenced from one sample in a study of cytomegalovirus exposure and HLA in healthy donors (dated by TCRdb to the late 2010s). The method behind the library was the immunoSEQ multiplex PCR assay. The multiplex PCR relied on a mix of 60 forward primers for TCR Vbeta segments and 13 reverse primers for TCR Jbeta segments. Imported from immuneACCESS, the table was reduced by TCRdb to in-frame sequences with V and J called. These copies leave out some clones; in studies compared against another copy, an unresolved V gene accounts for under half, and the cause of the remainder is not known. For this sample the table gives 150,000 to 200,000 clones, of which 80% were detected only once. The ten most abundant clones make up about 0.7% of the sample. Sequences were obtained from PBMCs. All receptors come from a boy between 5 and 17 years old in good health and CMV-seronegative.

This chain joins TRBV5-4 and TRBJ1-2, with TRBD1 matching 9 bases. V shed 4 bases and J 0 bases; nucleotides not matched to a gene: 4. The CDR3 has 15 residues. CDR1 is SGHNT, CDR2 YYREEE, per germline (reference sequence). The CDR3 loop is CASSVGTGPNYGYTF. CDR3 in DNA: TGTGCCAGCAGCGTCGGGACAGGGCCTAACTATGGCTACACCTTC.

This chain connects TRBV5-4 to TRBJ2-7; TRBD1 is a possible D gene (6 bases). This CDR3 is built from 14 residues. Trimming took off 0 bases at V and 3 bases at J, with 10 bases between the two ends. Germline CDR1 is SGHNT and CDR2 is YYREEE (reference sequence). CDR3 sequence (DNA): TGTGCCAGCAGCTTGGCCGGCAGGGGCTACGAGCAGTACTTC. Protein sequence: CASSLAGRGYEQYF. The variable domain in full, completed from reference TRBV5-4 and TRBJ2-7, reads ETGVTQSPTHLIKTRGQQVTLRCSSQSGHNTVSWYQQALGQGPQFIFQYYREEENGRGNFPPRFSGLQFPNYSSELNVNALELDDSALYLCASSLAGRGYEQYFGPGTRLTVT.

The CDR3 coding sequence is TGTGCCAGTAGTCCTTCTCCCCGGGACAGGGGAGGAATGAACACTGAAGCTTTCTTT. It yields the protein CASSPSPRDRGGMNTEAFF. The rearrangement uses TRBV19 and TRBJ1-1, with TRBD1 matching over 10 bases. Germline V lookup: CDR1 LNHDA, CDR2 SQIVND (reference sequence). J lost 0 bases, V lost 5 bases, and 15 bases had no gene match. The CDR3 has 19 amino acids.

The J gene is TRBJ2-4, the V gene TRBV19; weak D call: TRBD2 (5 bases). The CDR3 length is 15 residues. V was trimmed by 2 bases and J by 3 bases, leaving 11 bases between them. Germline lookup yields CDR1 LNHDA and CDR2 SQIVND (reference sequence). CDR3 sequence (DNA): TGTGCCAGTAGTATATCGGACGGACTCAAAAACATTCAGTACTTC. It codes for CASSISDGLKNIQYF.

This clone has just a few counts. This chain joins TRBV7-2 and TRBJ2-3; the D gene is possibly TRBD2 (6 bases). From germline, CDR1 is SGHTA and CDR2 FQGNSA. With 6 bases removed from V and 8 bases from J, the gap between germline ends came to 18 bases. The CDR3 sequence is 14 residues long. The CDR3 DNA is TGTGCCAGCAGACGGGACTGGACTTTGGGTACGCAGTATTTT. Protein product: CASRRDWTLGTQYF.

This clone was recorded only once. V gene TRBV29-1 combines with J gene TRBJ2-7; D might be TRBD1 (6 bases). The CDR3 has 12 amino acids. The germline V gene encodes CDR1 SQVTM and CDR2 ANQGSEA. Deletions cut 4 bases from V and 7 bases from J, with 14 bases between. CDR3 coding DNA: TGCAGCGTTGTGTGGGGGCGCGGGGAGCAGTACTTC. It yields the protein CSVVWGRGEQYF.

This chain uses TRBV30 with TRBJ1-3; D is unclear. The CDR3 spans 13 residues. The germline CDR1 and CDR2 sequences are GTSNPN and SVGIG (reference sequence). V lost 2 bases to trimming and J lost 0 bases, with 5 bases between them. As DNA, the CDR3 is TGTGCCTGGAGTCTAGACTCTGGAAACACCATATATTTT. Protein product: CAWSLDSGNTIYF.

The rearrangement links TRBV4-1 to TRBJ2-7, with 13 bases fitting TRBD2. This CDR3 comprises 14 residues. The trim removed 6 bases at V and 6 bases at J, leaving 5 bases unmatched. The germline V gene encodes CDR1 MGHRA and CDR2 YSYEKL. CDR3 region: CASRGLAGVGEQYF. The CDR3 DNA sequence: TGCGCCAGCAGAGGACTAGCGGGAGTTGGCGAGCAGTACTTC.